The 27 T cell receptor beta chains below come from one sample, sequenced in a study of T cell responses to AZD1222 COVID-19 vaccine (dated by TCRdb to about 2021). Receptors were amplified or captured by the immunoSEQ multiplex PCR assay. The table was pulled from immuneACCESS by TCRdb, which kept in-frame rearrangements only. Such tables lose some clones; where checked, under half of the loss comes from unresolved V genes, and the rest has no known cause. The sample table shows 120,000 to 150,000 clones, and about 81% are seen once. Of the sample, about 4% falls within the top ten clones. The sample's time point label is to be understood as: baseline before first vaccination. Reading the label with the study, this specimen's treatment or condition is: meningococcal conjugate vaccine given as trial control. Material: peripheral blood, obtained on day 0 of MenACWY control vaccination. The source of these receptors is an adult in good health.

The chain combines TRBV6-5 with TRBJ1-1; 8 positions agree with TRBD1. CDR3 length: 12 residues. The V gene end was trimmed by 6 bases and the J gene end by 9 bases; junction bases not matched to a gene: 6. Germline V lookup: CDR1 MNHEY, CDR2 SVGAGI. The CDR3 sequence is CASSPGQAKAFF. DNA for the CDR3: TGTGCCAGCAGCCCGGGACAGGCTAAAGCTTTCTTT.

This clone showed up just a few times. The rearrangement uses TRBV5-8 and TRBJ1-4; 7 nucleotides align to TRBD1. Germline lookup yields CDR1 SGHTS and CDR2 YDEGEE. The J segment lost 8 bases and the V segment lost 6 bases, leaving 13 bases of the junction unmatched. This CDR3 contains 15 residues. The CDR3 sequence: CASNHGQAVGEKLFF. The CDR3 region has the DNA TGTGCCAGCAACCATGGACAGGCCGTCGGCGAAAAACTGTTTTTT.

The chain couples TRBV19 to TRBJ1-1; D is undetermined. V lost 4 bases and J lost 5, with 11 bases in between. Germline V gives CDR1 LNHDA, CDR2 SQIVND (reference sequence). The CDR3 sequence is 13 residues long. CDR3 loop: CASSTRFKTEAFF. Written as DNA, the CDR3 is TGTGCCAGTAGTACCAGGTTTAAGACTGAAGCTTTCTTT.

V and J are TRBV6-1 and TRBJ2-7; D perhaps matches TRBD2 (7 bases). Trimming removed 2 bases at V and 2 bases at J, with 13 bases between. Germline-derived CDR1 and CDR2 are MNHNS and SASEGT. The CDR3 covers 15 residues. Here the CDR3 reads CASSESYGGPYEQYV. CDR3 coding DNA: TGTGCCAGCAGTGAATCTTACGGGGGGCCCTACGAGCAGTACGTC.

CDR3 sequence (DNA): TGTGCCAGCAGGAACAGGGGGCAGCGGGAGCTGTTTTTT. Translation: CASRNRGQRELFF. This chain links TRBV6-5 with TRBJ2-2, with 9 bases aligning to TRBD1. Germline V CDR1 and CDR2: MNHEY, SVGAGI. The CDR3 covers 13 residues. Trimming removed 6 bases from V and 9 bases from J; junction bases left unmatched: 5.

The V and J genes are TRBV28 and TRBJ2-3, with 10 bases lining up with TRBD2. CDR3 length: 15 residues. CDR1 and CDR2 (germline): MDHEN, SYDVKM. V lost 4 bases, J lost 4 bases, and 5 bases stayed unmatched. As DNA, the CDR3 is TGTGCCAGCAGTTCTACTAGCGGGGTCTCAGATACGCAGTATTTT. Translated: CASSSTSGVSDTQYF.

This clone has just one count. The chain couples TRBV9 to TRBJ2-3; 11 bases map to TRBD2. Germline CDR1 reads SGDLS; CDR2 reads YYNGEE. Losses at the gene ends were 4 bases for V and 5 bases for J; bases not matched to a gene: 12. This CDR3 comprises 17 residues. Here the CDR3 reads CASSFTSGGPYLDTQYF. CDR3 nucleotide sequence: TGTGCCAGCAGCTTTACTAGCGGGGGCCCCTATCTAGATACGCAGTATTTT.

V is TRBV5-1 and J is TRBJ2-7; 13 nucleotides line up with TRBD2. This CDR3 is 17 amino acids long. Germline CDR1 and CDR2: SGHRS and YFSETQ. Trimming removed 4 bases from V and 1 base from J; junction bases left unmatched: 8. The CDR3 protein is CASSRTSGGAESYEQYF. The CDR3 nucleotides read TGCGCCAGCAGCCGTACTAGCGGGGGGGCCGAATCCTACGAGCAGTACTTC.

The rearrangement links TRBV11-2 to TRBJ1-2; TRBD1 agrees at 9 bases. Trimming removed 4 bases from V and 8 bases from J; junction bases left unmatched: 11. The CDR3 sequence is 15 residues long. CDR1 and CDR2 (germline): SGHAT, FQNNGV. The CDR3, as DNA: TGTGCCAGCAGCTCTCTAGCACAGGGGGCAGGCGGCTACACCTTC. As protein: CASSSLAQGAGGYTF.

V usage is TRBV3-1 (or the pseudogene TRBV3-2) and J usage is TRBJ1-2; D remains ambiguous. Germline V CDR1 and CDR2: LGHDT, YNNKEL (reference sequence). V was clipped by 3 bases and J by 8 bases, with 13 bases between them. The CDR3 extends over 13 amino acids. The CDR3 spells CASSQGNLNGYTF. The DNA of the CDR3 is TGTGCCAGCAGCCAGGGGAACCTAAACGGCTACACCTTC.

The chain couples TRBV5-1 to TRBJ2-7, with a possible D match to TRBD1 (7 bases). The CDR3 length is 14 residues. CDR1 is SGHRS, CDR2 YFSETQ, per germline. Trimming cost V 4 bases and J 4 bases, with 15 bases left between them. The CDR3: CASSPGGAGYEQYF. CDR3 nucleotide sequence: TGCGCCAGCAGCCCAGGGGGAGCGGGTTACGAGCAGTACTTC. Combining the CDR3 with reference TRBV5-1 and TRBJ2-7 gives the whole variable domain KAGVTQTPRYLIKTRGQQVTLSCSPISGHRSVSWYQQTPGQGLQFLFEYFSETQRNKGNFPGRFSGRQFSNSRSEMNVSTLELGDSALYLCASSPGGAGYEQYFGPGTRLTVT.

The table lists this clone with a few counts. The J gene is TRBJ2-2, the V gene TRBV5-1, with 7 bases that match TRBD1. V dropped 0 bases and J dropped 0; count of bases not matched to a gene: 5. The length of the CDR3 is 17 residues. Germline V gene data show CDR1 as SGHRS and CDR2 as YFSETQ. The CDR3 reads CASSLGRGQTNTGELFF. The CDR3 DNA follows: TGCGCCAGCAGCTTGGGACGGGGACAGACGAACACCGGGGAGCTGTTTTTT. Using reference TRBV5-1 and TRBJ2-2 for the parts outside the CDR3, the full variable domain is KAGVTQTPRYLIKTRGQQVTLSCSPISGHRSVSWYQQTPGQGLQFLFEYFSETQRNKGNFPGRFSGRQFSNSRSEMNVSTLELGDSALYLCASSLGRGQTNTGELFFGEGSRLTVL.

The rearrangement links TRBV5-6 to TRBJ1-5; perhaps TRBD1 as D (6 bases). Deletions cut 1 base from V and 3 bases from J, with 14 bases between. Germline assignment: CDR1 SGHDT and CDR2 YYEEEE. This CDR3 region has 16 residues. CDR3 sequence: CASSLRGGKHNQPQHF. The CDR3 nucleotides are TGTGCCAGCAGCTTGAGAGGGGGGAAGCACAATCAGCCCCAGCATTTT.

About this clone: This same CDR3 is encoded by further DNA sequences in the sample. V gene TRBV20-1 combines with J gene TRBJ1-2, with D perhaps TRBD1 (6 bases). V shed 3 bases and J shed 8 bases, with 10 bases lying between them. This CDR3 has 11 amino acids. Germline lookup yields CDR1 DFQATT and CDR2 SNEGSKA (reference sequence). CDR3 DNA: TGCAGTGCTAGTCGGGGGGGCGGCTACACCTTC. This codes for CSASRGGGYTF.

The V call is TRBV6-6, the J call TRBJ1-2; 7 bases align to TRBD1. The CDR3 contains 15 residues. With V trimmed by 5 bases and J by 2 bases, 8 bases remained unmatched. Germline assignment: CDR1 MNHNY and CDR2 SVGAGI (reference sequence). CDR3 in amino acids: CASSAWDRQNYGYTF. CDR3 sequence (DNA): TGTGCCAGCAGTGCCTGGGACAGACAGAACTATGGCTACACCTTC.

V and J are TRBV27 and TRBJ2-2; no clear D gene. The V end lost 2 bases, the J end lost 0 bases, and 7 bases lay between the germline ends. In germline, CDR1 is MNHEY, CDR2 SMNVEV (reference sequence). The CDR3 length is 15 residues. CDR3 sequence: CASSLRQTNTGELFF. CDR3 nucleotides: TGTGCCAGCAGTTTAAGGCAGACGAACACCGGGGAGCTGTTTTTT.

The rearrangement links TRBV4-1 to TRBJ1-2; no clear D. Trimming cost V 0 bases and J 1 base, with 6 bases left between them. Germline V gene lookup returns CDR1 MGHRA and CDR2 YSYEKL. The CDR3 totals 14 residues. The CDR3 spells CASSQDRLNYGYTF. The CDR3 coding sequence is TGCGCCAGCAGCCAAGATCGTCTTAACTATGGCTACACCTTC.

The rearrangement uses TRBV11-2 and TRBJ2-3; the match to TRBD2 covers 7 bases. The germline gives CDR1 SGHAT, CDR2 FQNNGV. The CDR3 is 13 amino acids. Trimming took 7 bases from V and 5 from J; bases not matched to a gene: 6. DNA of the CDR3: TGTGCCAGCATGGGAGGGGCCGGAGATACGCAGTATTTT. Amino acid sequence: CASMGGAGDTQYF.

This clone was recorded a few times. CDR3 in amino acids: CASSEVPDGGYTF. Written as DNA, the CDR3 is TGCGCCAGCAGTGAGGTTCCAGATGGGGGCTACACCTTC. V usage is TRBV10-1 and J usage is TRBJ1-2; D remains ambiguous. The CDR3 consists of 13 residues. Germline V gene sequence: CDR1 WNHNN, CDR2 SYGVQD (reference sequence). V lost 2 bases and J lost 8, with 12 bases in between.

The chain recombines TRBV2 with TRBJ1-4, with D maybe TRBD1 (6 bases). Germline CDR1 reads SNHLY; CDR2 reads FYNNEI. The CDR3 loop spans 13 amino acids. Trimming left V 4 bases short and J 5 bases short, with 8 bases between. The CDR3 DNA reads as TGTGCCAGCAGTGGGACAGAGAATGAAAAACTGTTTTTT. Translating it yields CASSGTENEKLFF.

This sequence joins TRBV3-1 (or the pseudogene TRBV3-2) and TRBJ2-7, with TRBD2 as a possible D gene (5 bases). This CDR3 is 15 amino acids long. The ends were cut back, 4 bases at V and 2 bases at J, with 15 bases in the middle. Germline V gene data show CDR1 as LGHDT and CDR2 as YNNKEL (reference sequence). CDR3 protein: CASSPGGAAPYEQYF. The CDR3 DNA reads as TGTGCCAGCAGCCCGGGTGGAGCGGCTCCCTACGAGCAGTACTTC.

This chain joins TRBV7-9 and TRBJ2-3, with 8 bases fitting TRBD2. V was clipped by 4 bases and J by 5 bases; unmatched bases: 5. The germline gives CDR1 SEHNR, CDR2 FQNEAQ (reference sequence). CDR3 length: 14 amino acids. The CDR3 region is CASSSAGGVDTQYF. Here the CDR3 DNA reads TGTGCCAGCAGCTCCGCCGGGGGGGTAGATACGCAGTATTTT.

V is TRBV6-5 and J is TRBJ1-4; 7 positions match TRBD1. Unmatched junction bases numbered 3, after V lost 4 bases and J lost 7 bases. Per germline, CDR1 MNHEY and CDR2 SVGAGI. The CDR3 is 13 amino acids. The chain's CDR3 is CASSLQGSEKLFF. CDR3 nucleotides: TGTGCCAGCAGTTTACAGGGGAGTGAAAAACTGTTTTTT.

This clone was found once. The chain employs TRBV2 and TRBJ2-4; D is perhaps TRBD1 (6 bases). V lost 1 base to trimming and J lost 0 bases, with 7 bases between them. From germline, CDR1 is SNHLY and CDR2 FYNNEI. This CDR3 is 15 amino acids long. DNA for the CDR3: TGTGCCAGCAGTGAAGACAGGGTAGCCAAAAACATTCAGTACTTC. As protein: CASSEDRVAKNIQYF.

The CDR3 coding sequence is TGTGCCAGCAGTCTTGAGAAGTTGTGGGGCTACACCTTC. Its protein product is CASSLEKLWGYTF. The V gene is TRBV28, the J gene TRBJ1-2; D is uncertain. The germline V gene has CDR1 MDHEN and CDR2 SYDVKM. V was trimmed by 5 bases and J by 8 bases, leaving 15 bases between them. The CDR3 is 13 residues long.

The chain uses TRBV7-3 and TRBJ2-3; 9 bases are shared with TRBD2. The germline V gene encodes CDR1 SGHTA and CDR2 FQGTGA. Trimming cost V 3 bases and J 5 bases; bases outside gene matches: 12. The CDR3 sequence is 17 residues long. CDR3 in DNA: TGTGCCAGCAGCTTCCCACTAGCGGGCGGGCACGGAGATACGCAGTATTTT. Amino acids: CASSFPLAGGHGDTQYF.

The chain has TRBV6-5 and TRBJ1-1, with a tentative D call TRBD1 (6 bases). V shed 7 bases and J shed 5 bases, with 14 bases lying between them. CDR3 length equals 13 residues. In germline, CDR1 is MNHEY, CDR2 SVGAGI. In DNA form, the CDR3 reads TGTGCCAGCACCGAGGGAGGGGGAACTGAAGCTTTCTTT. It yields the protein CASTEGGGTEAFF.